This entry concerns a single T cell receptor beta chain. V was cut by 8 bases and J by 6 bases, with 11 bases left in between. The CDR3 is 12 residues long. Germline V gene sequence: CDR1 MNHEY, CDR2 SVGAGI. The sample originates from a study of blood T cell repertoires in COVID-19. Authors' analysis steps: How many nucleated cells were present was estimated from reference gene primer amplification. Here immunoSEQ multiplex PCR was the method, and the copy in TCRdb shows in-frame clones only, minus some. D and trimming come from the DNA, and the V and J calls and clone size come from that table. The repertoire consists of some 320,000 clones, with 90% occurring once and the leading ten covering about 4.2%. Allocation to cohorts depended on clinical history reported by the participants.

The specimen was PBMCs or T cells enriched from blood (not recorded which). The source is a woman in her twenties or thirties who had been exposed to COVID-19. This chain links TRBV6-5 with TRBJ2-1; possible D gene TRBD1, 6 bases. The CDR3 nucleotides read TGTGCCAGCGCCACAGGGACCAATGAGCAGTTCTTC. Protein sequence: CASATGTNEQFF.